A selection of T cell receptor beta chains follows, all from one sample in a study of cytomegalovirus exposure and HLA in healthy donors. Produced via immunoSEQ multiplex PCR; TCRdb's table is partial and in-frame only. The profile shows more than 85,000 clones, roughly 79% of them singletons. The sequencing input was PBMCs. Source of these receptors: a man aged 35-49 years in good health and CMV-seronegative. Each CDR3 is given without its conserved first and last residue.

>TRBJ1-1|TRBV10-1
ASTDSQGTEAF
>TRBJ2-7|TRBV14
ASLRTGTYEQY
>TRBJ1-6|TRBV7-9
ASSSNAGTGSSPLH
>TRBJ1-6|TRBV6-5
ASSAQGLESPLH
>TRBJ2-7|TRBV11-2
ASTPRSTISYEQY
>TRBJ1-5|TRBV4-1
ASSQDSPTGRAGQPQH
>TRBJ1-6|TRBV30
AWSPYLGAPLH
>TRBJ1-1|TRBV6-4
ASSDTSRGTEAF
>TRBJ2-7|TRBV18
ASSRPSVTSYEQY
>TRBJ2-3|TRBV7-6
ASSLNVWTVTDTQY
>TRBJ2-7|TRBV7-6
ASSLAAGNPSYEQY